The present TCR beta chain was sequenced within a study of shared clonotypes between healthy human individuals. Study at large: CD8 memory received one plate per donor, CD8 naive two, CD4 memory three and CD4 naive three.

V lost 5 bases, J lost 5 bases, and 19 bases lay in between. CDR3 size: 15 residues. Germline V gives CDR1 SGHNT, CDR2 YYREEE (reference sequence). Original data processing: ImmunoSEQ only sent back junction sequences with no quality scores, so filtering was done differently. Repertoires were generated with immunoSEQ multiplex PCR, while TCRdb's copy carries only in-frame clones and drops some. V, J and clone size reflect that table, while D and trimming were determined from the DNA. The table shows about 2 million clones, with roughly 94% occurring only once. Study conclusions and caveats: Owing to a small donor count, the genetic and exposure-history diversity represented was limited. Clonotypes shared by all four sorted-subset donors had higher generation probabilities than non-shared clonotypes.

Comments on this clone: Its target is not known.

The sequence was collected from a man between 18 and 35 years old in good health. The source material was naive CD4+ T cells sorted from blood. Subset here: CD45RA+ positively selected. This chain uses TRBV5-4 with TRBJ1-1, with D possibly TRBD1 on 5 matching bases. The CDR3 reads CASSSTQGGRTEAFF. The CDR3 nucleotides read TGTGCCAGCAGTTCAACCCAGGGAGGAAGGACTGAAGCTTTCTTT.